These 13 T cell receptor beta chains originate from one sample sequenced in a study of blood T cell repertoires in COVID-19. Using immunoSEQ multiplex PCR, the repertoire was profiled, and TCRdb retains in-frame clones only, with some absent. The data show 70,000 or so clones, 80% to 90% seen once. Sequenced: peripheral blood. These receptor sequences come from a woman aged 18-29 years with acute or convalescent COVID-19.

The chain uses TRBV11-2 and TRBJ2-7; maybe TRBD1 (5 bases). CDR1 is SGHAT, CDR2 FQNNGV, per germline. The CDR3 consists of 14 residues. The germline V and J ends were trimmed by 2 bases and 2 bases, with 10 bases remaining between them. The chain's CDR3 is CASSLYAGTYEQYF. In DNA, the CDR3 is TGTGCCAGCAGCTTATACGCAGGGACCTACGAGCAGTACTTC. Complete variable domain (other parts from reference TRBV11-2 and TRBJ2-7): EAGVAQSPRYKIIEKRQSVAFWCNPISGHATLYWYQQILGQGPKLLIQFQNNGVVDDSQLPKDRFSAERLKGVDSTLKIQPAKLEDSAVYLCASSLYAGTYEQYFGPGTRLTVT.

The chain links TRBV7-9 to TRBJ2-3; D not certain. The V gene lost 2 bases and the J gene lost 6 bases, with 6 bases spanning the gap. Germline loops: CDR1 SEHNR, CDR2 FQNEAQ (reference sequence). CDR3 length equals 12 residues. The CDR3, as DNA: TGTGCCAGCAGCTTAATTGGCGATACGCAGTATTTT. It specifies CASSLIGDTQYF.

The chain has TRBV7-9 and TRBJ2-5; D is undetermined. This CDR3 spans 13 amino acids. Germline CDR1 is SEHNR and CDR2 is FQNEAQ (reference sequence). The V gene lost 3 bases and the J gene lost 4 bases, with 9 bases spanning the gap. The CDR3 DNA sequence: TGTGCCAGCAGCTTTGACTCCGTAGAGACCCAGTACTTC. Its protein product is CASSFDSVETQYF.

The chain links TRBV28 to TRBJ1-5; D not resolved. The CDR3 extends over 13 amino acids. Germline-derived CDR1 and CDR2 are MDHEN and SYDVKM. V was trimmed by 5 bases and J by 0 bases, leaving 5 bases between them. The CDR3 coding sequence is TGTGCCAGCAGTCAGTATAGCAATCAGCCCCAGCATTTT. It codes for CASSQYSNQPQHF. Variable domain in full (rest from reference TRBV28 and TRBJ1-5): DVKVTQSSRYLVKRTGEKVFLECVQDMDHENMFWYRQDPGLGLRLIYFSYDVKMKEKGDIPEGYSVSREKKERFSLILESASTNQTSMYLCASSQYSNQPQHFGDGTRLSIL.

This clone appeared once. The CDR3 region is CASRGRDIMNTEAFF. The CDR3 bases are TGTGCCAGCCGAGGCAGGGATATCATGAACACTGAAGCTTTCTTT. The chain employs TRBV6-5 and TRBJ1-1, with TRBD1 as a possible D gene (5 bases). Trimming stripped 8 bases from V and 0 bases from J, with 16 bases between. This CDR3 has 15 residues. Germline CDR1 is MNHEY and CDR2 is SVGAGI.

CDR3 residues: CATSRGTGGYNEQFF. CDR3 coding DNA: TGTGCCACCAGCCGAGGGACAGGGGGGTACAATGAGCAGTTCTTC. The chain combines TRBV24-1 with TRBJ2-1, with TRBD1 matching 11 bases. The CDR3 covers 15 residues. Germline CDR1 reads KGHDR; CDR2 reads SFDVKD. V shed 7 bases and J 4 bases; nucleotides not matched to a gene: 5.

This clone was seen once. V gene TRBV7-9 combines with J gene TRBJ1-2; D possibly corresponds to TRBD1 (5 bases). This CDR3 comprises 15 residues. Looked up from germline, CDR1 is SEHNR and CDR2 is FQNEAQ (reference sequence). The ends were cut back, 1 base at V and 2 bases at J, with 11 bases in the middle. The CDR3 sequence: CASSLVQGVNYGYTF. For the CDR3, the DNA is TGTGCCAGCAGCTTAGTTCAAGGGGTAAACTATGGCTACACCTTC.

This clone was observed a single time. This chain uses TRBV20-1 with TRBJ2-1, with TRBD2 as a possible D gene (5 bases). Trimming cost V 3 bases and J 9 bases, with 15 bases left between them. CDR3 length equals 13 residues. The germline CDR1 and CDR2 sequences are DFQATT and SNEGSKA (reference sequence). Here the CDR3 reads CSASVLTGFEQFF. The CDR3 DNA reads TGCAGTGCTAGTGTCCTGACGGGGTTTGAGCAGTTCTTC.

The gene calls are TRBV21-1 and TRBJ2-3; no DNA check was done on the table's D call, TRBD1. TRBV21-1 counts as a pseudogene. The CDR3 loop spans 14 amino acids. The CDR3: CASSKGTFFDTQYF. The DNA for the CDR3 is TGTGCCAGCAGCAAAGGTACATTTTTCGATACGCAGTATTTT.

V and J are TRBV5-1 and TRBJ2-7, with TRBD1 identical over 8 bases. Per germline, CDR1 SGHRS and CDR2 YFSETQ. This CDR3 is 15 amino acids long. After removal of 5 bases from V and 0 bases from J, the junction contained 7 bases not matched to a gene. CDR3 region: CASSISGGYSYEQYF. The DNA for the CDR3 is TGCGCCAGCAGTATATCAGGGGGCTACTCCTACGAGCAGTACTTC.

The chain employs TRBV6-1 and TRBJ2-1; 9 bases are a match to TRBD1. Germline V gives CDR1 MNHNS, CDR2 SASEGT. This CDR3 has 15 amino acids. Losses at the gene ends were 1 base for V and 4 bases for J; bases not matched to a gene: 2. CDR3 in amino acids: CASSEGQGVYNEQFF. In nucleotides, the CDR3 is TGTGCCAGCAGTGAAGGACAGGGGGTTTACAATGAGCAGTTCTTC.

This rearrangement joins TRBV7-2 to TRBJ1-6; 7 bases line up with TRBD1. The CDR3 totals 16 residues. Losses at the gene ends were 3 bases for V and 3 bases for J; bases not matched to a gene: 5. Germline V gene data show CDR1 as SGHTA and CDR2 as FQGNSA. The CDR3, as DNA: TGTGCCAGCAGCTTCGTTACAGGGGACTATAATTCACCCCTCCACTTT. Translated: CASSFVTGDYNSPLHF. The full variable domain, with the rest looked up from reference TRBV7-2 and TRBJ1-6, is GAGVSQSPSNKVTEKGKDVELRCDPISGHTALYWYRQSLGQGLEFLIYFQGNSAPDKSGLPSDRFSAERTGGSVSTLTIQRTQQEDSAVYLCASSFVTGDYNSPLHFGNGTRLTVT.

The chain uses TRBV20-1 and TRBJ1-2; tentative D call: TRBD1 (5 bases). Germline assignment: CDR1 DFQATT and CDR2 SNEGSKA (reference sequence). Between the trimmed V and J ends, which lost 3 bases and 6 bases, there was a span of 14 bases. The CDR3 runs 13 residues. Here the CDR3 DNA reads TGCAGTGCTAGTGAGTCGGCGGGGCATGGCTACACCTTC. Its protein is CSASESAGHGYTF.